This paragraph covers one TCR beta chain sequence. The V gene lost 0 bases and the J gene lost 0 bases, with 8 bases spanning the gap. The CDR3 is made up of 16 amino acids. Per germline, CDR1 SGHTA and CDR2 FQGNSA. The data were obtained in a study of cytomegalovirus exposure and HLA in healthy donors. The PCR ran on 60 Vbeta and 13 Jbeta primers. The assay was immunoSEQ multiplex PCR, and TCRdb's table has in-frame clones only and misses some. The repertoire holds some 140,000 clones, with 70% to 80% as singletons. The clonotype was recovered from a woman between 45 and 65 years old in good health and CMV-seropositive. This chain connects TRBV7-2 to TRBJ2-2; D gene uncertain. The sample taken for sequencing was PBMCs. The CDR3 coding sequence is TGTGCCAGCAGCTTAGCGCACTTGGCGAACACCGGGGAGCTGTTTTTT. It translates to CASSLAHLANTGELFF.